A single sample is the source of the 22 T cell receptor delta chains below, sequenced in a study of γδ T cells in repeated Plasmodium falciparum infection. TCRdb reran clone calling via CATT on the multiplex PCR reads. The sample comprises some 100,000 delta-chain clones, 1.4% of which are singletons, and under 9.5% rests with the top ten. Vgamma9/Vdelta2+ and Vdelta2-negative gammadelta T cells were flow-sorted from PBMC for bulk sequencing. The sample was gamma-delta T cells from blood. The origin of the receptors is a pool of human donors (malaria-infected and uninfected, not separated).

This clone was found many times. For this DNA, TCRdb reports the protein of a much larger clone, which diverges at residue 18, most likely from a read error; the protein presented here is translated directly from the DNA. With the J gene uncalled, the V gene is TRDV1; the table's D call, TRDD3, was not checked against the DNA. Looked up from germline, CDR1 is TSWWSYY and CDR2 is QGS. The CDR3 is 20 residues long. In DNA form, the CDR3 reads TGTGCTCTTGGGGAGGCTAGGAGGCTGGGGGATCCTTGGTACACCGATAAACCCATCTTT. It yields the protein CALGEARRLGDPWYTDKPIF.

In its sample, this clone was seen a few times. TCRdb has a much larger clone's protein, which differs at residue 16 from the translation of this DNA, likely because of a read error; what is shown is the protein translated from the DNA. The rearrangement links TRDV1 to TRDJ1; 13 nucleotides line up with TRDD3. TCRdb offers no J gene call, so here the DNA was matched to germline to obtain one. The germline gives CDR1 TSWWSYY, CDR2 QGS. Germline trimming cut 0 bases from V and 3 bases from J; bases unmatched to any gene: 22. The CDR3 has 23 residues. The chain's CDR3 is CALGELAPPPVLGDTVYPDKLIF. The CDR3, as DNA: TGTGCTCTTGGGGAACTTGCCCCACCTCCTGTACTGGGGGATACGGTTTACCCCGATAAACTCATCTTT.

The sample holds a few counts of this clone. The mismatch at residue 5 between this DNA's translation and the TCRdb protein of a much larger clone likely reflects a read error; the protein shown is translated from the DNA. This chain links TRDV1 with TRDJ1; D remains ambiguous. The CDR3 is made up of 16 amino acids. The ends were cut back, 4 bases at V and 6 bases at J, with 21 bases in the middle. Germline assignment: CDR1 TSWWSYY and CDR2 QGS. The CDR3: CALGGLGTLISNKLIF. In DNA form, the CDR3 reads TGTGCTCTTGGGGGACTAGGGACACTAATTAGCAATAAACTCATCTTT.

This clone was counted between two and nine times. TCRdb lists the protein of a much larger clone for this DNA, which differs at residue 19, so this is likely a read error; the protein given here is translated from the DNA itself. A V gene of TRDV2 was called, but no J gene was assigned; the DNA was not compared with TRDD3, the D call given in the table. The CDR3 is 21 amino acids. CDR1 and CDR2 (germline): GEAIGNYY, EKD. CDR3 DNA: TGTGCCTGTGACACGGCGTACTGGGGGATAGACTCCCCTATCGACACCGATAAACCCATCTTT. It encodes CACDTAYWGIDSPIDTDKPIF.

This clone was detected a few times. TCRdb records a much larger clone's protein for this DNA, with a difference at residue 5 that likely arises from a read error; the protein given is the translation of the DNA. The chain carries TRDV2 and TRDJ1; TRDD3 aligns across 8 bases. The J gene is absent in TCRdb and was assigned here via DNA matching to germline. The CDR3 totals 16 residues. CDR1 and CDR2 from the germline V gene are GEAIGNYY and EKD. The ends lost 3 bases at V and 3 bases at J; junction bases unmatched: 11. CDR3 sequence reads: CACDAVGGFNSDKLIF. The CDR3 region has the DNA TGTGCCTGTGACGCCGTTGGGGGATTCAACTCCGATAAACTCATCTTT.

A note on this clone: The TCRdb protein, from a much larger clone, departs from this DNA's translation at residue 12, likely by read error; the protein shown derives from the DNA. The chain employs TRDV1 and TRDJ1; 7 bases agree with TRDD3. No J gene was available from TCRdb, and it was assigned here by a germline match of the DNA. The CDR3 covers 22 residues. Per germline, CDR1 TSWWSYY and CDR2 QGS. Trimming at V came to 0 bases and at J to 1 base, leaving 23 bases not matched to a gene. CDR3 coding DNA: TGTGCTCTTGGGGAACTGTTCCTCCGGGGGGATGTTCCGACCCTCTTCACCGATAAACTCATCTTT. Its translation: CALGELFLRGDVPTLFTDKLIF.

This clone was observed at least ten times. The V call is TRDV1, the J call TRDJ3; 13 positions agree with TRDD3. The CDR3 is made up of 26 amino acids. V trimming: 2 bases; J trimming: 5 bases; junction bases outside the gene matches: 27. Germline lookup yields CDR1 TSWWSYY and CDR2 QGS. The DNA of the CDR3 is TGTGCTCTTGGGGAAAGGCATCCTACCACCCCGTACTGGGGGATACGCGTATTCCGGGACACCCGACAGATGTTTTTC. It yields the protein CALGERHPTTPYWGIRVFRDTRQMFF.

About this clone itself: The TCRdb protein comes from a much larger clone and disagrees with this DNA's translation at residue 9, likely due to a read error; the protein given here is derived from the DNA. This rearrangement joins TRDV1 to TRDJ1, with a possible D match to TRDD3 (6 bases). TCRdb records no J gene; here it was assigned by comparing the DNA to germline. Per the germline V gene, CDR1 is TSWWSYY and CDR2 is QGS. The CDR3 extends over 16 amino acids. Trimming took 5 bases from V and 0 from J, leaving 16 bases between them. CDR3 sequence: CALGSRGREYTDKLIF. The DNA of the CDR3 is TGTGCTCTTGGGTCCCGGGGGAGGGAGTACACCGATAAACTCATCTTT.

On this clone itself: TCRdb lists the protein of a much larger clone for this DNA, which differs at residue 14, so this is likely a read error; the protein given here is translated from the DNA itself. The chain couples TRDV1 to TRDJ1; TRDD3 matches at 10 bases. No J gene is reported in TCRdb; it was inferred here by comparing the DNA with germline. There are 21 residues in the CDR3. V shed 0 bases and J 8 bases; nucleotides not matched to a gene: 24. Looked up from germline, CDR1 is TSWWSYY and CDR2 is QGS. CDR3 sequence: CALGELGSLLNPYRGIRKLIF. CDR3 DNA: TGTGCTCTTGGGGAACTAGGTAGTCTCCTAAACCCGTACCGGGGGATACGGAAACTCATCTTT.

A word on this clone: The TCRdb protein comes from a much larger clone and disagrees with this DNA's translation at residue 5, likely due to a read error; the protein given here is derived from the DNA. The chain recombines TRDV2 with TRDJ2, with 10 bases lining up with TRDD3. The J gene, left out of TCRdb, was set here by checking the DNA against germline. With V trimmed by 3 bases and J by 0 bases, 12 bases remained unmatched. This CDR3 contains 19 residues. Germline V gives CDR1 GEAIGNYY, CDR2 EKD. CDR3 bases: TGTGCCTGTGACTATATTGATGTGGGGGATACTGCTTTGACAGCACAACTCTTCTTT. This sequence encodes CACDYIDVGDTALTAQLFF.

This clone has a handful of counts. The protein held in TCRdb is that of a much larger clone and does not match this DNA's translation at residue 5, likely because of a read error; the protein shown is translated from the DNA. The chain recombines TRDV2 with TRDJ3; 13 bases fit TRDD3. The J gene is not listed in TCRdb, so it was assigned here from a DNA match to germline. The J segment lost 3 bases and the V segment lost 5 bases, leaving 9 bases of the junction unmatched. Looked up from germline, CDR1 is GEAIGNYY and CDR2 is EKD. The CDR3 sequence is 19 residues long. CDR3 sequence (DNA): TGTGCCTGTGTCCTCGTACTGGGGGATACGGGCTGGGACACCCGACAGATGTTTTTC. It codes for CACVLVLGDTGWDTRQMFF.

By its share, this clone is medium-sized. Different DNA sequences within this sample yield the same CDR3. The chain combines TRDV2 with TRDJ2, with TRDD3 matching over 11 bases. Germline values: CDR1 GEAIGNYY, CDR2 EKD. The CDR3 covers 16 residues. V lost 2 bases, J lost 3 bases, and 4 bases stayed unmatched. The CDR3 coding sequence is TGTGCCTGTGACAGAGTACTGGGGGATATGACAGCACAACTCTTCTTT. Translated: CACDRVLGDMTAQLFF.

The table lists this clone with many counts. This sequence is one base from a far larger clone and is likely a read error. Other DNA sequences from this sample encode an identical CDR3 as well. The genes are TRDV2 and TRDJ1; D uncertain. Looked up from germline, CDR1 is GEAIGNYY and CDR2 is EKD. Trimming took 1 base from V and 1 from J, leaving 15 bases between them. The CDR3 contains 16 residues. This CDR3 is CACDTGEGPTTDKLIF. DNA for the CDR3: TGTGCCTGTGACACAGGCGAGGGACCCACCACCGATAAACTCATCTTT.

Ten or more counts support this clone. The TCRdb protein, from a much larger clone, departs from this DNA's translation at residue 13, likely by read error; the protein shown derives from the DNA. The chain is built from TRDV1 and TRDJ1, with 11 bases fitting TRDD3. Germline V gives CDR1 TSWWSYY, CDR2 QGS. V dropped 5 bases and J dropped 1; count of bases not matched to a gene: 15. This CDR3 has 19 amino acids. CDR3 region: CALGKREPYWGISTDKLIF. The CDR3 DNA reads TGTGCTCTTGGGAAACGGGAGCCCTACTGGGGGATAAGCACCGATAAACTCATCTTT.

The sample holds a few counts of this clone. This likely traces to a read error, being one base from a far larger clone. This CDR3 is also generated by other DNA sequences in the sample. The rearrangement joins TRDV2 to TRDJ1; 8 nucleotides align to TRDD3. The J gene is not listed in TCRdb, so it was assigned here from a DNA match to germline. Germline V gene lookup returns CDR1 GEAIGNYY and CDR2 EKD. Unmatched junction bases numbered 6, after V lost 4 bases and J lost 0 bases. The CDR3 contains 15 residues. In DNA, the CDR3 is TGTGCCTGTGAGCCTCTGGGGGACTACACCGATAAACTCATCTTT. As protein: CACEPLGDYTDKLIF.

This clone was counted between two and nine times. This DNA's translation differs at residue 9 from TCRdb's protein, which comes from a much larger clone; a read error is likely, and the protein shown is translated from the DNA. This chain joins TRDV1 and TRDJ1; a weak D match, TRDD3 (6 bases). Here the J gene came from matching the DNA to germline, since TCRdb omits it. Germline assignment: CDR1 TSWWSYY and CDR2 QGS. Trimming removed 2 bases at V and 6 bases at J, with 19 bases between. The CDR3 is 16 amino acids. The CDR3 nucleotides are TGTGCTCTTGGGGAATTCCCATTGAGGGATATATATAAACTCATCTTT. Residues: CALGEFPLRDIYKLIF.

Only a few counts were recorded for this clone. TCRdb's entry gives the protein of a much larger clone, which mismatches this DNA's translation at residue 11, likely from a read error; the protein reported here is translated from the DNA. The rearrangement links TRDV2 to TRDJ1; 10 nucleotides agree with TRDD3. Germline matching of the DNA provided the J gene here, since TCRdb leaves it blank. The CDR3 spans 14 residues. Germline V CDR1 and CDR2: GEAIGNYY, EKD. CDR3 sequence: CACDLLGDPDELIF. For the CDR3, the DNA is TGTGCCTGTGACCTACTGGGGGATCCCGATGAACTCATCTTT.

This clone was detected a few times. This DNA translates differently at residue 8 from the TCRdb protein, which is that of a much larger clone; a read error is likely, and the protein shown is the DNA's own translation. The chain's CDR3 is CACDPIGTTLADKLIF. CDR3 nucleotide sequence: TGTGCCTGTGACCCAATTGGAACCACTTTGGCCGATAAACTCATCTTT. This chain connects TRDV2 to TRDJ1; D gene uncertain. Because TCRdb records no J gene, it was assigned here through a match of the DNA to germline. The germline V gene encodes CDR1 GEAIGNYY and CDR2 EKD. CDR3 size: 16 residues. Trimming left V 3 bases short and J 3 bases short, with 19 bases between.

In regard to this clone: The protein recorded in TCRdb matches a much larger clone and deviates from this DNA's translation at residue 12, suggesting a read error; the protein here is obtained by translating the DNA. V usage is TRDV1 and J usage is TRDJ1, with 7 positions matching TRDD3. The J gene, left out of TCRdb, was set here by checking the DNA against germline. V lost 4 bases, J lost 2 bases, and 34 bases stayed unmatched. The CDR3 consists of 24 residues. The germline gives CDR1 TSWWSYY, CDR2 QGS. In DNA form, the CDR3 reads TGTGCTCTTGGGGTCCGTGGCCCCCCGGCCCTGAGCTACTGGGGCCTTAAGGGGACCGATAAACTCATCTTT. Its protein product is CALGVRGPPALSYWGLKGTDKLIF.

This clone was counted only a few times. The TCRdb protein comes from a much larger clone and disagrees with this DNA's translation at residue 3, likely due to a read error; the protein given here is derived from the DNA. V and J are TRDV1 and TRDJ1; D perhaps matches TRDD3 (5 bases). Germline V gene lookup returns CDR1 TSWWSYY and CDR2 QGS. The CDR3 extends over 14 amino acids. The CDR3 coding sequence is TGTGCTCGTGGGGAACGGCGTAAGTACGATAAACTCATCTTT. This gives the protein CARGERRKYDKLIF.

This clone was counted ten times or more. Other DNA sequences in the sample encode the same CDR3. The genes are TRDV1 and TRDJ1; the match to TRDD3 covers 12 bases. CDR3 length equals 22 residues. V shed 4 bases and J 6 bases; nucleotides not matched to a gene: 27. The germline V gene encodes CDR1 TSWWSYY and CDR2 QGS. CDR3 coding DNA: TGTGCTCTTGGGGTCTTGCTTCCCACACTCAGTACTGGGGGATACAGTCCTCATAAACTCATCTTT. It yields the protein CALGVLLPTLSTGGYSPHKLIF.

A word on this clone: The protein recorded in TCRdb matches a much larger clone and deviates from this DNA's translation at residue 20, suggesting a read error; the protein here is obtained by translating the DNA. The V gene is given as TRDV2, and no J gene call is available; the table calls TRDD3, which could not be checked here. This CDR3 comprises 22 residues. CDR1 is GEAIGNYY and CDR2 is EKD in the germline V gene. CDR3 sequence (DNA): TGTGCCTGTGACAGCCTTCCTGGCGACTGGGGGATAAAGAAAACAAACACCGATAAACGCATCTTT. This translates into CACDSLPGDWGIKKTNTDKRIF.